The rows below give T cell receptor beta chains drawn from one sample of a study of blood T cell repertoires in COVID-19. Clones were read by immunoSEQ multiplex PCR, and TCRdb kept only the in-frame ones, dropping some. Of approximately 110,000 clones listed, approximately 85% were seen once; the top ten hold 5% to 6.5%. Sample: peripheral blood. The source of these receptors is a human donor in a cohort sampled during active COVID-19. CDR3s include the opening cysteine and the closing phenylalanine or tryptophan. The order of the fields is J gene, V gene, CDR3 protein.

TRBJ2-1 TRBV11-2 CASIPPGPYNEQFF
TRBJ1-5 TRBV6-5 CASSYSSRGENQPQHF
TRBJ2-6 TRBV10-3 CATKGGLRTDISGANVLTF
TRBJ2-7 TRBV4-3 CASSQGPGVNYEQYF
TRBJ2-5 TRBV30 CAWSVRRETQYF
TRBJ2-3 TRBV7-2 CASSSTWGADTQYF
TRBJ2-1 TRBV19 CASRPRALGEQFF
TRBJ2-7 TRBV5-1 CASSSTPSGRAYEQYF
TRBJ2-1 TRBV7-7 CASSFRLADTYNEQFF
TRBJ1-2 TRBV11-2 CASSLAIGTGLDYGYTF
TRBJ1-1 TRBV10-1 CASSATGGFEAFF
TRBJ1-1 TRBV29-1 CSVSDRVNTEAFF
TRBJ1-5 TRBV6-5 CASNGLGTGDQPQHF
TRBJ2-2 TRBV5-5 CASSLGNTGELFF
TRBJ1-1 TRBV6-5 CASSYVHARGTTEAFF
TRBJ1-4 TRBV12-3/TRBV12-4 CASSLRAGEKLFF
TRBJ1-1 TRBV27 CASSFLPQGDAFF
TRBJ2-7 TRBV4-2 CASSQVGGESYEQYF
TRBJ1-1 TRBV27 CASGIQGGTEAFF
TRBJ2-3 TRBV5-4 CASSLIWQDTDTQYF
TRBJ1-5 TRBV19 CASSMRGGPQHF
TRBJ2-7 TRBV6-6 CASSRQDPSYEQYF
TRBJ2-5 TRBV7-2 CASSAHNKETQYF
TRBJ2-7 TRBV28 CASAPGGYYEQYF
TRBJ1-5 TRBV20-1 CSASGQGFSQPQHF
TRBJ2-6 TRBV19 CASSITSRSGANVLTF
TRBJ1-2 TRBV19 CASSIGTGRRTGGYTF
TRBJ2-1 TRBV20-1 CSASDTIQGIYNEQFF
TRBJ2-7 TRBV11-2 CASSPRELVREQYF
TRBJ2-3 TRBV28 CASSLQSTDTQYF
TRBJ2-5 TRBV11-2 CASSLETPRETQYF
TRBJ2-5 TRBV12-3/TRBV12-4 CASSWGPRTQYF
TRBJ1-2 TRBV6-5 CASSPTGGAGYTF
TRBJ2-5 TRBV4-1 CASSQDWQGTGIKETQYF
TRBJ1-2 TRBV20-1 CSARGRGGYTF
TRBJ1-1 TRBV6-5 CASSYGGRGNTEAFF
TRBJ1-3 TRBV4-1 CASSQPKQGNTIYF
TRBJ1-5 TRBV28 CASSGEVQPQHF
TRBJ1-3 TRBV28 CASSLQGSYGNTIYF
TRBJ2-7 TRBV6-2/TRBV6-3 CASSYPGTSGRSLYEQYF
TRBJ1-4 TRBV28 CASSPGGAGNEKLFF
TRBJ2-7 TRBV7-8 CASSLLDYEQYF
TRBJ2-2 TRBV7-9 CASSLRLAIRSNNTGELFF
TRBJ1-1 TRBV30 CAWTGKGSEAFF
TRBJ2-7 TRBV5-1 CASSLDPFAGGVSYEQYF
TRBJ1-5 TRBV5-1 CASSLGTGVNQPQHF
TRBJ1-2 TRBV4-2 CASSQEGQGNYGYTF
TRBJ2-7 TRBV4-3 CASSQALGLATSYEQYF
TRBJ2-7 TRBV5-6 CASSLAGRSYEQYF
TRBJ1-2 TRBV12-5 CASGPWGVLIPYGYTF
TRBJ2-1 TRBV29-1 CSVRTSTNEQFF
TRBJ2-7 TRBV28 CASSLTGYEQYF
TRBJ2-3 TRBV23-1 CASSRGEEPRNTQYF
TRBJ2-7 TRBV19 CASSIGQGSYEQYF
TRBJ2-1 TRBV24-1 CATSDPSASANYNEQFF
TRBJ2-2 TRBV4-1 CASSQWTSGAHGELFF
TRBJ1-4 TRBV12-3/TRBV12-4 CASSLDEGEKLFF